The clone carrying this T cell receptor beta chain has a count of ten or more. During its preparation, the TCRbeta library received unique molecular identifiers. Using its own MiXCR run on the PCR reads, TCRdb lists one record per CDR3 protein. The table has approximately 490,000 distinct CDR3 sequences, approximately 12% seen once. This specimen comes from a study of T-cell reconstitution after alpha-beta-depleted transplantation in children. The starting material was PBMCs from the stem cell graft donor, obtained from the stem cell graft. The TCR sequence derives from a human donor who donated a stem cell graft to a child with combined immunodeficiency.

The CDR3 protein is CAISGQGARETQYF. CDR3 DNA: TGTGCCATCAGTGGACAGGGGGCGCGCGAGACCCAGTACTTC. This chain connects TRBV10-3 to TRBJ2-5, with 10 bases matching TRBD1. Trimming at V came to 4 bases and at J to 5 bases, leaving 4 bases not matched to a gene. CDR1 and CDR2 from the germline V gene are ENHRY and SYGVKD. The CDR3 contains 14 residues.